This T cell receptor (beta chain) was observed in a study of blood T cell repertoires in COVID-19. Overall study: Acute and convalescent COVID-19 samples came from the United States, Italy and Spain. The analysed material was cDNA or gDNA that came from T cells, B-cell-depleted T cells, or PBMCs.

The assay was immunoSEQ multiplex PCR, and TCRdb's table has in-frame clones only and misses some. The profile covers some 150,000 clones, with about nine tenths appearing a single time and 1.5% to 2% taken by the ten largest. The germline CDR1 and CDR2 sequences are SGHTA and FQGTGA. The CDR3 totals 18 residues. V gave up 1 base and J gave up 6 bases, with 22 bases separating them. The sample taken for sequencing was peripheral blood. The TCR comes from a human donor in a cohort sampled during active COVID-19. The rearrangement links TRBV7-3 to TRBJ2-1; possible D gene TRBD2, 5 bases. The CDR3 DNA is TGTGCCAGCAGCTTAAGCCCCGCGCAGGAGGTGCGGCCCAATGAGCAGTTCTTC. Translated: CASSLSPAQEVRPNEQFF.